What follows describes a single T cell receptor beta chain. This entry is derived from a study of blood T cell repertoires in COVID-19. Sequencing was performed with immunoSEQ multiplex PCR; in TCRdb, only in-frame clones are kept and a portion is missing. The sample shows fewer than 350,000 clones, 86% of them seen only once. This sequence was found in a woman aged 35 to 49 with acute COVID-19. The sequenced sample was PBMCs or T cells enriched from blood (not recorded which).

The CDR3, as DNA: TGTGCCAGCAGCCTTGGACTAGGAAGCACAGATACGCAGTATTTT. Translating it yields CASSLGLGSTDTQYF. The gene calls are TRBV7-2 and TRBJ2-3; the match to TRBD2 covers 7 bases. Germline CDR1 is SGHTA and CDR2 is FQGNSA. V lost 5 bases, J lost 0 bases, and 5 bases stayed unmatched. This CDR3 contains 15 residues.